This TCR beta chain was observed in a study of blood T cell repertoires in COVID-19. The CDR3 runs 11 residues. V was cut by 5 bases and J by 4 bases, with 3 bases left in between. This clone was counted only a few times. Sequencing used immunoSEQ multiplex PCR; TCRdb keeps in-frame clones, though not all of them. The profile shows tens of thousands of clones, approximately 85% of them singletons. The sequencing sample was made of peripheral blood. This receptor was identified in a human donor with active COVID-19. The donor label of this sample is uncertain. V usage is TRBV12-3 or TRBV12-4 and J usage is TRBJ2-4, with unresolved D. CDR3 bases: TGTGCCAGCAGTCCGAAAAACATTCAGTACTTC. Protein sequence: CASSPKNIQYF.